This record concerns one TCR beta chain sequence. Its antigen remains unknown. One end of the junction does not line up with germline, which may come from a read error. The data were obtained in a study of blood T cells in healthy people across ages. Study information: Template switching picked up about one barcoded beta molecule for each two T cells.

A second PCR of roughly 7 to 11 cycles used a sample-barcoded 5' primer and a J-beta primer mix. Tagging of each cDNA molecule was performed by a template-switch adaptor with 12 random nucleotides. TCRdb redid the calling of the 5' RACE reads with MiXCR, one entry per CDR3 protein. The sample holds about 640,000 distinct CDR3 sequences, roughly 58% seen once. Findings and caveats of the study: Unknown CMV status may confound age-related changes in expanded clones. As naive T cell percentage varied, TCR beta diversity correlated strongly with it.

CDR1 MGHDK and CDR2 SYGVNS come from the germline V gene. This CDR3 region has 13 residues. This TCR was recovered from a man in his sixties in good health. Sequencing was carried out using blood. The chain links TRBV25-1 to TRBJ2-7; D may be TRBD1 (6 bases). The CDR3 region has the DNA TGTGCCGGCAGTGAAACAGGGTCCTACGAGCAGTACTTC. Protein product: CAGSETGSYEQYF.